A selection of T cell receptor beta chains follows, all from one sample in a study of OX40 agonist ivuxolimab in advanced cancers. Sequencing was performed with immunoSEQ multiplex PCR; in TCRdb, only in-frame clones are kept and a portion is missing. The table lists some 80,000 clones, just under 85% of them singletons. This material consisted of CD4+ or CD8+ T cells sorted from blood, taken in a trial of the OX40 agonist ivuxolimab. Source of these receptors: an adult with an advanced solid tumor such as melanoma, head and neck, liver or kidney cancer. Each CDR3 is given with its conserved first and last residue. A D gene is named only where the DNA matches it firmly. Some rows have no size entry. The others give once, few or many, or a class for an expanded clone.

d_call j_call clone_size v_call cdr3_nt cdr3_aa
TRBD1 TRBJ2-7 NA TRBV19 TGTGCCAGTAGTATCCGGACAGGGTTCACCTCCCAGTACTTC CASSIRTGFTSQYF
TRBD1 TRBJ1-1 once TRBV12-5 TGTGCTAGTGGTTTGGTACTGGGCAGGGGGGGCTTAATGAACACTGAAGCTTTCTTT CASGLVLGRGGLMNTEAFF
NA TRBJ2-1 NA TRBV6-5 TGTGCCAGCAGTTACTGGGACTCCTCCTACAATGAGCAGTTCTTC CASSYWDSSYNEQFF
TRBD1 TRBJ1-2 NA TRBV4-3 TGCGCCAGCAGCCAAGATCCCAGGACAGGCGGTGGCTACACCTTC CASSQDPRTGGGYTF
TRBD1 TRBJ1-1 NA TRBV7-9 TGTGCCAGCAGCCTGGGACAGGGCGAGACCACTGAAGCTTTCTTT CASSLGQGETTEAFF
NA TRBJ1-4 NA TRBV30 TGTGCCTGGGCCACCATTAGTGAAAAACTGTTTTTT CAWATISEKLFF
NA TRBJ1-3 NA TRBV11-3 TGTGCCAGCAGCTCCGGACCGGGGGGCTCTGGAAACACCATATATTTT CASSSGPGGSGNTIYF
NA TRBJ2-5 NA TRBV28 TGTGCCAGCAGTCCTTCGAGCGTTCAAGAGACCCAGTACTTC CASSPSSVQETQYF
NA TRBJ1-1 few TRBV19 TGTGCCAGTAGTATCAATGGGGCACAGTGGGGAGCTTTCTTT CASSINGAQWGAFF
NA TRBJ2-7 NA TRBV9 TGTGCCAGCAGCTTGATGTCGGGCAGCGAGCAGTACTTC CASSLMSGSEQYF
TRBD2 TRBJ2-1 few TRBV5-1 TGCGCCAGCCGGAGGACTAGCGGGAGCGATGAGCAGTTCTTC CASRRTSGSDEQFF
TRBD1 TRBJ2-7 NA TRBV9 TGTGCCAGCAGCGCCCGGGACAGGGGGCACTACGAGCAGTACTTC CASSARDRGHYEQYF
NA TRBJ1-1 NA TRBV5-1 TGCGCCAGCAGCTCCGGGACATACACTGAAGCTTTCTTT CASSSGTYTEAFF
NA TRBJ2-7 NA TRBV5-1 TGCGCCAGCAATAGGGACGGCAGCTCCTACGAGCAGTACTTC CASNRDGSSYEQYF
TRBD1 TRBJ1-5 NA TRBV6-6 TGTGCCACCAAGTTTAGGGACAGAAACAATCAGCCCCAGCATTTT CATKFRDRNNQPQHF
TRBD2 TRBJ2-1 NA TRBV6-5 TGTGCCAGCATGGCGGGGGAGCAAGACGAGCAGTTCTTC CASMAGEQDEQFF
TRBD2 TRBJ2-5 NA TRBV19 TGTGCCAGTAGTGGCCGGGGGGAGATACAAGAGACCCAGTACTTC CASSGRGEIQETQYF
NA TRBJ2-7 NA TRBV19 TGTGCCAGTAGTCTGGCGGGCTCCTACGAGCAGTACTTC CASSLAGSYEQYF
TRBD1 TRBJ1-2 NA TRBV2 TGTGCCAGCAGTCCAGACAGGGAGAGCTATGGCTACACCTTC CASSPDRESYGYTF
TRBD1 TRBJ2-7 once TRBV4-3 TGCGCCAGCAGCCAGGCCGGACAGGGTTACTCCTACGAGCAGTACTTC CASSQAGQGYSYEQYF
TRBD1 TRBJ1-6 NA TRBV5-8 TGTGCCAGCAGCTTGAACAGGGGAAATTCACCCCTCCACTTT CASSLNRGNSPLHF
TRBD1 TRBJ2-5 NA TRBV4-3 TGCGCCAGCAGCCGAGAGAGGACAGGGCAGGAGACCCAGTACTTC CASSRERTGQETQYF
NA TRBJ2-1 few TRBV10-2 TGCGCCAGCAGAAAGGACATAGGCTCCTACAATGAGCAGTTCTTC CASRKDIGSYNEQFF
TRBD2 TRBJ2-5 NA TRBV19 TGTGCCAGTAAGATAGCGGGGGGGAAGGGAGAGACCCAGTACTTC CASKIAGGKGETQYF
TRBD1 TRBJ2-2 NA TRBV19 TGTGCCAGTAGATCCCCGGGACAGGTGAACACCGGGGAGCTGTTTTTT CASRSPGQVNTGELFF
NA TRBJ1-1 NA TRBV7-6 TGTGCCAGCAGCCCAAGCTTGAACACTGAAGCTTTCTTT CASSPSLNTEAFF
TRBD2 TRBJ2-3 NA TRBV11-3 TGTGCCAGCAGCTCGGGACTAGCAGAAAGCACAGATACGCAGTATTTT CASSSGLAESTDTQYF
TRBD2 TRBJ2-1 NA TRBV5-1 TGCGCCAGCAGCTGGAGCGGGGTAAACAATGAGCAGTTCTTC CASSWSGVNNEQFF
NA TRBJ1-1 NA TRBV4-1 TGCGCCAGCAGCCAACCCTTACAGAGGAACACTGAAGCTTTCTTT CASSQPLQRNTEAFF
TRBD1 TRBJ2-1 NA TRBV5-6 TGTGCCAGCAGCTTGAGGGGGCGCGAGAATGAGCAGTTCTTC CASSLRGRENEQFF
NA TRBJ2-7 NA TRBV6-5 TGTGCCAGCAGTTACGTAGGGGGAAGCTCCTACGAGCAGTACTTC CASSYVGGSSYEQYF
NA TRBJ1-2 NA TRBV9 TGTGCCAGCAGCGTAGGAACTAACTATGGCTACACCTTC CASSVGTNYGYTF
NA TRBJ2-7 NA TRBV10-2 TGCGCCAGCAGTGAGCCTTCGGTATGTTACGAGCAGTACTTC CASSEPSVCYEQYF
NA TRBJ2-5 NA TRBV6-5 TGTGCCAGCAGTTATCTGTGGGAAGAGACCCAGTACTTC CASSYLWEETQYF
NA TRBJ2-7 NA TRBV19 TGTGCCAGTAGTATATCCCGAGGTTACGAGCAGTACTTC CASSISRGYEQYF
NA TRBJ1-1 NA TRBV5-6 TGTGCCAGCAGCTTGTCACAGACTGAAGCTTTCTTT CASSLSQTEAFF
NA TRBJ1-3 NA TRBV6-5 TGTGCCAGCACCCTACAGGGAAGCTCTGGAAACACCATATATTTT CASTLQGSSGNTIYF
TRBD1 TRBJ2-7 NA TRBV2 TGTGCCAGCAGTCTACTAGGGGCAGGGGGCTTCGCCTACGAGCAGTACTTC CASSLLGAGGFAYEQYF
NA TRBJ2-7 NA TRBV18 TGTGCCAGCTCACCGTCAGGGGTGTTTTCCTACGAGCAGTACTTC CASSPSGVFSYEQYF
NA TRBJ1-1 NA TRBV12-2 TGTGCAAGTCGCTTTCAGGGGGGGTCGGTGAACACTGAAGCTTTCTTT CASRFQGGSVNTEAFF
TRBD1 TRBJ2-1 few TRBV5-5 TGTGCCAGCAGCCAATATTTCGGACAGGGAATATACAATGAGCAGTTCTTC CASSQYFGQGIYNEQFF
TRBD1 TRBJ2-4 NA TRBV7-9 TGTGCCAGCAGCCACGGACGGTGGGGACAGGTCCAAGGGATTCAGTACTTC CASSHGRWGQVQGIQYF
TRBD2 TRBJ2-1 NA TRBV7-6 TGTGCCAGCAGCCCAGAGCTAGCGGGAACGCAGTTCTTC CASSPELAGTQFF
NA TRBJ2-3 once TRBV7-9 TGTGCCAGCACCTCGTTGGGGGATACGCAGTATTTT CASTSLGDTQYF
NA TRBJ1-4 few TRBV20-1 TGCAGTGCTTACTTTGATGAAAAACTGTTTTTT CSAYFDEKLFF
NA TRBJ1-6 NA TRBV28 TGTGCCAGCAACTCCCTTTGGGGATCCTATAATTCACCCCTCCACTTT CASNSLWGSYNSPLHF
NA TRBJ1-5 few TRBV7-2 TGTGCCAGCAGCCGCCGTATGTCCCTTAGCAATCAGCCCCAGCATTTT CASSRRMSLSNQPQHF
NA TRBJ2-1 NA TRBV28 TGTGCCAGCAGTTTAGACCAGGGTCTGGGGGCCGACAATGAGCAGTTCTTC CASSLDQGLGADNEQFF
NA TRBJ2-7 NA TRBV6-5 TGTGCCAGCAGTTACTCTAATCGGGACACCTCCTACGAGCAGTACTTC CASSYSNRDTSYEQYF
NA TRBJ1-3 NA TRBV19 TGTGCCAGTAGTTTGGGCTCCTTCTCTGGAAACACCATATATTTT CASSLGSFSGNTIYF